This T cell receptor beta chain was recorded in a study of early T cells in non-severe SARS-CoV-2 infection. Individual cDNA molecules received unique molecular identifiers. TCRdb recomputed calls from the 5' RACE reads with MiXCR, one row per CDR3 protein. This sample has 100,000 to 150,000 distinct CDR3 sequences, with about 16% found just once. This clonotype appeared a few times. Its antigen is currently unknown. Study results and limitations: Anti-spike CD8 specificities were favored by VDJdb matching, whose results missed private and CD4 specificities.

Specimen: whole blood. This receptor was obtained from an adult who was a healthcare worker with PCR-confirmed SARS-CoV-2 infection or an uninfected control (not recorded which).

The CDR3: CSGTSGDYTDTQYF. The CDR3 coding sequence is TGCAGCGGGACTAGCGGGGACTACACAGATACGCAGTATTTT. V gene TRBV29-1 combines with J gene TRBJ2-3, with 12 bases matching TRBD2. The V gene's germline CDR1 is SQVTM and CDR2 ANQGSEA. The CDR3 extends over 14 amino acids. V was clipped by 7 bases and J by 2 bases; unmatched bases: 4.